One and the same sample provided the 27 T cell receptor beta chains below, sequenced in a study of T-cell memory formation after mild COVID-19. Each CDR3 protein gets one entry after TCRdb re-called the 5' RACE reads with MiXCR. This sample has roughly 130,000 distinct CDR3 sequences, with 16% found just once. Sample: PBMCs or a T cell subset sorted from them (not recorded which). These receptors all stem from an adult woman who had mild COVID-19 (a few samples of this study predate the infection). Cell type and time point are not known.

J is TRBJ1-2 and V is TRBV7-1; TRBD1 matches at 7 bases. TRBV7-1 is recorded as an ORF, its role being uncertain. V dropped 5 bases and J dropped 8; count of bases not matched to a gene: 17. The CDR3 runs 16 residues. The CDR3 DNA reads TGTGCCAGCAGCCAGCGGGGACAGCTGAGCTTTTTCGGCTACACCTTC. It encodes CASSQRGQLSFFGYTF.

This chain uses TRBV10-3 with TRBJ1-1; no reliable D call. This CDR3 contains 11 residues. Germline V gene data show CDR1 as ENHRY and CDR2 as SYGVKD. V lost 3 bases, J lost 7 bases, and 6 bases lay in between. In DNA form, the CDR3 reads TGTGCCATCAGTGACGAGGGTGAAGCTTTCTTT. Encoded protein: CAISDEGEAFF.

This clonotype came up a few times. This CDR3 reads CASSLGDTQNSPLHF. For the CDR3, the DNA is TGTGCCAGCAGTTTAGGAGACACGCAGAATTCACCCCTCCACTTT. This chain uses TRBV12-3 or TRBV12-4 with TRBJ1-6, with D unresolved. The CDR3 loop spans 15 amino acids. V was clipped by 1 base and J by 7 bases, with 11 bases between them.

This chain connects TRBV5-1 to TRBJ2-7; D gene uncertain. V was trimmed by 4 bases and J by 6 bases, leaving 14 bases between them. The CDR3 runs 13 residues. CDR1 is SGHRS, CDR2 YFSETQ, per germline. The CDR3 DNA sequence: TGCGCCAGCAGCCCCCGGACGGGCGTCGAGCAGTACTTC. It specifies CASSPRTGVEQYF. Looking up the rest from reference TRBV5-1 and TRBJ2-7 gives the full variable domain: KAGVTQTPRYLIKTRGQQVTLSCSPISGHRSVSWYQQTPGQGLQFLFEYFSETQRNKGNFPGRFSGRQFSNSRSEMNVSTLELGDSALYLCASSPRTGVEQYFGPGTRLTVT.

The rearrangement joins TRBV6-5 to TRBJ2-7, with 16 bases fitting TRBD2. Germline V CDR1 and CDR2: MNHEY, SVGAGI. The length of the CDR3 is 20 residues. V shed 0 bases and J 5 bases; nucleotides not matched to a gene: 13. The CDR3 reads CASSYSRRKGLAGGPHEQYF. For the CDR3, the DNA is TGTGCCAGCAGTTACTCGAGACGGAAGGGACTAGCGGGAGGGCCCCACGAGCAGTACTTC.

The chain is built from TRBV7-8 and TRBJ1-2, with TRBD1 identical over 9 bases. Trimming at V came to 4 bases and at J to 7 bases, leaving 7 bases not matched to a gene. Germline CDR1 SGHVS, CDR2 FQNEAQ. This CDR3 is 14 amino acids long. CDR3 sequence reads: CASSSDRGAGGYTF. The CDR3 nucleotides read TGTGCCAGCAGCTCGGACAGGGGCGCGGGTGGCTACACCTTC. The whole variable domain, filled in from reference TRBV7-8 and TRBJ1-2, reads GAGVSQSPRYKVAKRGQDVALRCDPISGHVSLFWYQQALGQGPEFLTYFQNEAQLDKSGLPSDRFFAERPEGSVSTLKIQRTQQEDSAVYLCASSSDRGAGGYTFGSGTRLTVV.

A few counts support this clonotype. The gene calls are TRBV7-3 and TRBJ2-3, with 10 positions matching TRBD2. With 5 bases clipped from V and 2 bases from J, the junction kept 4 bases outside the gene matches. Germline V gives CDR1 SGHTA, CDR2 FQGTGA. This CDR3 is built from 15 residues. The CDR3, as DNA: TGTGCCAGCAGCAGTAGCGGGGGGCTCACAGATACGCAGTATTTT. As protein: CASSSSGGLTDTQYF.

V gene TRBV6-2 or TRBV6-3 combines with J gene TRBJ2-7; the D call may be TRBD1 or TRBD2 (5 bases each). With 4 bases removed from V and 0 bases from J, the gap between germline ends came to 13 bases. From germline, CDR1 is MNHEY and CDR2 SVGEGT. This CDR3 has 15 amino acids. For the CDR3, the DNA is TGTGCCAGCAGTTGGCCGCCGGGACCCTCCTACGAGCAGTACTTC. Amino acid sequence: CASSWPPGPSYEQYF.

This sequence joins TRBV20-1 and TRBJ1-2; no clear D. V lost 5 bases and J lost 3, with 16 bases in between. The CDR3 length is 14 residues. Germline lookup yields CDR1 DFQATT and CDR2 SNEGSKA (reference sequence). CDR3 sequence (DNA): TGCAGTGCTCGACCTCCAGGTGGGGACTATGGCTACACCTTC. This encodes CSARPPGGDYGYTF.

This chain links TRBV4-1 with TRBJ2-2; 7 bases align to TRBD2. Germline trimming cut 0 bases from V and 4 bases from J; bases unmatched to any gene: 5. There are 16 residues in the CDR3. Germline loops: CDR1 MGHRA, CDR2 YSYEKL. CDR3 sequence: CASSQDPGTITGELFF. CDR3 DNA: TGCGCCAGCAGCCAAGATCCCGGGACTATCACCGGGGAGCTGTTTTTT.

This clonotype was seen repeatedly, ten times or more. The gene calls are TRBV6-5 and TRBJ2-1; 9 bases are shared with TRBD1. V trimming: 4 bases; J trimming: 8 bases; junction bases outside the gene matches: 3. Per the germline V gene, CDR1 is MNHEY and CDR2 is SVGAGI. This CDR3 is built from 13 residues. CDR3 bases: TGTGCCAGCAGTTCCTGGACAGGGGATGAGCAGTTCTTC. This translates into CASSSWTGDEQFF.

This clonotype was picked up many times. The DNA for the CDR3 is TGTGCCAGCAGTGACTCGACAGGGCCAGATACGCAGTATTTT. The encoded protein is CASSDSTGPDTQYF. The chain has TRBV6-4 and TRBJ2-3; 7 bases fit TRBD1. CDR3 length: 14 amino acids. Germline assignment: CDR1 MRHNA and CDR2 SNTAGT. The junction had 1 base not matched to a gene; V was cut back by 0 bases and J by 4 bases.

The CDR3 protein is CASSLTSGPSTDTQYF. DNA for the CDR3: TGTGCCAGCAGCTTAACTAGCGGCCCTAGCACAGATACGCAGTATTTT. The rearrangement uses TRBV7-3 and TRBJ2-3; possibly TRBD2 for D (6 bases). Germline loops: CDR1 SGHTA, CDR2 FQGTGA. The CDR3 covers 16 residues. With 0 bases removed from V and 0 bases from J, the gap between germline ends came to 10 bases.

This clonotype appeared a few times. The V and J genes are TRBV6-5 and TRBJ1-1; D gene uncertain. The CDR3 has 13 residues. The V gene's germline CDR1 is MNHEY and CDR2 SVGAGI. The germline V and J ends were trimmed by 6 bases and 4 bases, with 12 bases remaining between them. The DNA of the CDR3 is TGTGCCAGCAGCGATGGACTGATCACTGAAGCTTTCTTT. Protein product: CASSDGLITEAFF.

The chain recombines TRBV27 with TRBJ1-2, with a weak D call TRBD1 (6 bases). The CDR3 spans 16 residues. In germline, CDR1 is MNHEY, CDR2 SMNVEV (reference sequence). Trimming shortened V by 5 bases and J by 3 bases, and 19 bases separated the two germline ends. The CDR3 sequence: CASSRQKTTGDYGYTF. CDR3 bases: TGTGCCAGCAGTCGCCAAAAAACGACAGGAGACTATGGCTACACCTTC.

The CDR3 bases are TGTGCCAGCAGCTTTGGACAGCTAGATACGCAGTATTTT. Residues: CASSFGQLDTQYF. The rearrangement links TRBV7-3 to TRBJ2-3, with TRBD1 as a possible D gene (6 bases). Germline V gene lookup returns CDR1 SGHTA and CDR2 FQGTGA. The V end was cut by 3 bases, the J end by 5 bases, with 9 bases between. This CDR3 is built from 13 residues.

The chain has TRBV7-3 and TRBJ2-1; D is undetermined. Trimming removed 5 bases at V and 9 bases at J, with 17 bases between. There are 14 residues in the CDR3. Germline V CDR1 and CDR2: SGHTA, FQGTGA. The CDR3 loop reads CASSPLPRLGEQFF. The CDR3 nucleotides read TGTGCCAGCAGCCCCCTCCCTCGACTTGGTGAGCAGTTCTTC.

This rearrangement joins TRBV5-1 to TRBJ1-5, with a tentative D call TRBD1 (6 bases). Between the trimmed V and J ends, which lost 1 base and 2 bases, there was a span of 10 bases. Per the germline V gene, CDR1 is SGHRS and CDR2 is YFSETQ. The CDR3 covers 15 residues. CDR3: CASSLTGLGNQPQHF. DNA for the CDR3: TGCGCCAGCAGCTTGACAGGGTTGGGCAATCAGCCCCAGCATTTT.

This chain links TRBV5-4 with TRBJ1-1; 9 bases align to TRBD1. The V segment lost 4 bases and the J segment 0 bases; nucleotides outside the gene matches: 10. This CDR3 spans 17 amino acids. Germline CDR1 reads SGHNT; CDR2 reads YYREEE (reference sequence). This chain's CDR3 is CASSRQGQGELNTEAFF. The CDR3 DNA reads TGTGCCAGCAGCCGCCAGGGACAGGGCGAATTGAACACTGAAGCTTTCTTT.

V is TRBV6-5 and J is TRBJ1-1, with a possible D match to TRBD1 (5 bases). CDR3 length equals 15 residues. With 6 bases removed from V and 1 base from J, the gap between germline ends came to 15 bases. Germline V gives CDR1 MNHEY, CDR2 SVGAGI. As DNA, the CDR3 is TGTGCCAGCAGGGGAAGACAGTCCCAGAACACTGAAGCTTTCTTT. Its protein is CASRGRQSQNTEAFF.

V is TRBV12-3 or TRBV12-4 and J is TRBJ2-1; possibly TRBD2 for D (6 bases). The CDR3 contains 16 residues. The V gene lost 8 bases and the J gene lost 3 bases, with 20 bases spanning the gap. The CDR3 DNA sequence: TGTGCCAGCGCCCTCGACGGGGGTGGGCTCTACAATGAGCAGTTCTTC. Residues: CASALDGGGLYNEQFF.

This clonotype has a handful of counts. This chain joins TRBV24-1 and TRBJ2-5, with D possibly TRBD1 on 5 matching bases. Trimming left V 4 bases short and J 1 base short, with 9 bases between. CDR1 and CDR2 (germline): KGHDR, SFDVKD. The CDR3 is made up of 14 amino acids. DNA of the CDR3: TGTGCCACCAGTGACCAGGGCACCCAAGAGACCCAGTACTTC. It is translated as CATSDQGTQETQYF.

This clonotype was observed once. This chain connects TRBV7-2 to TRBJ2-3, with TRBD2 identical over 8 bases. The CDR3 sequence is 16 residues long. CDR1 is SGHTA, CDR2 FQGNSA, per germline. Germline trimming cut 1 base from V and 1 base from J; bases unmatched to any gene: 4. This CDR3 reads CASSLGNSGGTDTQYF. The CDR3 nucleotides read TGTGCCAGCAGCTTAGGCAATAGCGGGGGCACAGATACGCAGTATTTT.

V usage is TRBV7-2 and J usage is TRBJ2-3; D is undetermined. The CDR3 has 15 residues. The V end lost 5 bases, the J end lost 0 bases, and 12 bases lay between the germline ends. From germline, CDR1 is SGHTA and CDR2 FQGNSA. CDR3 amino acids: CASSRTVTSTDTQYF. In nucleotides, the CDR3 is TGTGCCAGCAGCCGGACGGTTACTAGCACAGATACGCAGTATTTT.

This clonotype was counted ten times or more. This rearrangement joins TRBV14 to TRBJ1-6; D remains ambiguous. CDR1 and CDR2 from the germline V gene are SGHDN and FVKESK. The length of the CDR3 is 16 residues. With 2 bases removed from V and 4 bases from J, the gap between germline ends came to 12 bases. CDR3 protein: CASSQHPPGYNSPLHF. The CDR3 nucleotides are TGTGCCAGCAGCCAACATCCACCCGGGTATAATTCACCCCTCCACTTT.

This clonotype was observed a handful of times. The J gene is TRBJ1-1, the V gene TRBV7-9; TRBD1 matches 9 bases. Germline V gene lookup returns CDR1 SEHNR and CDR2 FQNEAQ (reference sequence). Losses at the gene ends were 5 bases for V and 1 base for J; bases not matched to a gene: 5. The CDR3 covers 15 residues. The CDR3 DNA follows: TGTGCCAGCAGCCCCCCACAGGGGGCGAACACTGAAGCTTTCTTT. It codes for CASSPPQGANTEAFF.

The gene calls are TRBV12-3 or TRBV12-4 and TRBJ2-3; maybe TRBD1 (5 bases). This CDR3 comprises 15 residues. V lost 6 bases, J lost 1 base, and 14 bases lay in between. CDR3 bases: TGTGCCAGCAGCCAGACGACAGCCCGCACAGATACGCAGTATTTT. Translating gives CASSQTTARTDTQYF.